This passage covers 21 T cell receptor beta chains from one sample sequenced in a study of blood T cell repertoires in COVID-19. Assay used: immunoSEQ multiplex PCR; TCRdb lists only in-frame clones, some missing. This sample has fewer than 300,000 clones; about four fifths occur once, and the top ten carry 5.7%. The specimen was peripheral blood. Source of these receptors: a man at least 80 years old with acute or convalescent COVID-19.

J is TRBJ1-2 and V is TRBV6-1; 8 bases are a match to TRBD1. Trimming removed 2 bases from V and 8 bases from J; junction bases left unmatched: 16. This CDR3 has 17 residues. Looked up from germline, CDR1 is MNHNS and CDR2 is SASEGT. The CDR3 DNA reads TGTGCCAGCAGTGAACACCGAGTAGGACAGGGAATGGGGGGCTACACCTTC. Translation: CASSEHRVGQGMGGYTF.

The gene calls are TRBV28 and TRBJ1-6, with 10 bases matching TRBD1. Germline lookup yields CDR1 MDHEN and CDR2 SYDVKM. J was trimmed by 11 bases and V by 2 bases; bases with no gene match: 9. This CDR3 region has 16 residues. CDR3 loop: CASSLRAPGTGAPLHF. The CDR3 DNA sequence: TGTGCCAGCAGTTTACGAGCTCCCGGGACAGGGGCACCCCTCCACTTT.

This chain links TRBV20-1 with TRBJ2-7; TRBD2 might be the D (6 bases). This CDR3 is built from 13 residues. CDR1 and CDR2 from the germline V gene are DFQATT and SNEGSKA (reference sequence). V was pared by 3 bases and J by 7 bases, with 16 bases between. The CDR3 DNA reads TGCAGTGCTAGTGGCGGGACCCCAGGGGAGCAGTACTTC. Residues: CSASGGTPGEQYF.

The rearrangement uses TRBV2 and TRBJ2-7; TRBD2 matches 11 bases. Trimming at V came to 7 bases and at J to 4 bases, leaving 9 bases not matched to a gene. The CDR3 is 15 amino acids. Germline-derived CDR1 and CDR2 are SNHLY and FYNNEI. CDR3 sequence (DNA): TGTGCCAGCACACGTTCAGGACTAGCGGGTTACGAGCAGTACTTC. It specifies CASTRSGLAGYEQYF.

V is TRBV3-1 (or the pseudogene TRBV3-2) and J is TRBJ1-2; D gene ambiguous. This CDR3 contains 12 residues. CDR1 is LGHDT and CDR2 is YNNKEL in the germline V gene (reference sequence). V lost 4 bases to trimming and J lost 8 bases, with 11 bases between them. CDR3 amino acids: CASSLTDAGYTF. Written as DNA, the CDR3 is TGTGCCAGCAGCCTTACAGACGCAGGCTACACCTTC.

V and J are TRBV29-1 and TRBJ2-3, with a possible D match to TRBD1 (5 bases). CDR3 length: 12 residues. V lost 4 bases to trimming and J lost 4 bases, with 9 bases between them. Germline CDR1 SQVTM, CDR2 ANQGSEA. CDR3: CSVGQGSDTQYF. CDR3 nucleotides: TGCAGCGTTGGTCAGGGTTCAGATACGCAGTATTTT.

CDR3 loop: CASSLVEGLDGYTF. The CDR3 nucleotides are TGCGCCAGCAGCTTGGTGGAGGGACTAGATGGCTACACCTTC. V usage is TRBV5-1 and J usage is TRBJ1-2, with a possible D match to TRBD1 (5 bases). This CDR3 spans 14 amino acids. Trimming removed 0 bases from V and 6 bases from J, with 12 bases in between. Looked up from germline, CDR1 is SGHRS and CDR2 is YFSETQ.

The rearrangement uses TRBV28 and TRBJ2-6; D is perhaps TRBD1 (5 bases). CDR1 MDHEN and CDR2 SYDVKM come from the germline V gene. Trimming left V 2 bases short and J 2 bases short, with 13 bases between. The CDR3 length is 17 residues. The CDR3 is CASSLVRVDAGANVLTF. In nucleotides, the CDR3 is TGTGCCAGCAGTTTAGTCAGGGTGGACGCTGGGGCCAACGTCCTGACTTTC.

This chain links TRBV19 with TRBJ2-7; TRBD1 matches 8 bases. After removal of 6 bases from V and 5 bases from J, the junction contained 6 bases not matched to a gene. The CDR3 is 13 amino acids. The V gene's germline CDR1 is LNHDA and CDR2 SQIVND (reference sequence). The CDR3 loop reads CASSPRGPHEQYF. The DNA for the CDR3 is TGTGCCAGTAGCCCCAGGGGGCCCCACGAGCAGTACTTC.

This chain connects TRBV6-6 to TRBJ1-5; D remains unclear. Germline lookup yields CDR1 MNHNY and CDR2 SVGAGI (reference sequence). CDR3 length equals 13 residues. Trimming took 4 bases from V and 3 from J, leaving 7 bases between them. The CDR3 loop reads CASSLENNQPQHF. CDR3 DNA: TGTGCCAGCAGTTTAGAGAACAATCAGCCCCAGCATTTT.

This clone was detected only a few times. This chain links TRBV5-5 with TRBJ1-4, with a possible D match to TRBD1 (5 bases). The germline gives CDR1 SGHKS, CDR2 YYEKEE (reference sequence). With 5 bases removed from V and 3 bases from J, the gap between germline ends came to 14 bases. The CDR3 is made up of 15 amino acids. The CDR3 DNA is TGTGCCAGCAGTATGGGGGACTCAGCTAATGAAAAACTGTTTTTT. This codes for CASSMGDSANEKLFF.

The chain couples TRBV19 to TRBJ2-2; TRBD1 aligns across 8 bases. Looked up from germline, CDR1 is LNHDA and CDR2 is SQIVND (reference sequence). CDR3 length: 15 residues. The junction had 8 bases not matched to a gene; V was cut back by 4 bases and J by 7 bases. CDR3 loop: CASSTAGQVFGELFF. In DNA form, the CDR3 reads TGTGCCAGTAGTACGGCGGGACAGGTTTTCGGGGAGCTGTTTTTT.

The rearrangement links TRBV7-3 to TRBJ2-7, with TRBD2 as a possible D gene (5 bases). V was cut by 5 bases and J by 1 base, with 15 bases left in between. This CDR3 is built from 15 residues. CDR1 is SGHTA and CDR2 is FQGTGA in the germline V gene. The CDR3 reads CASSPRGLASYEQYF. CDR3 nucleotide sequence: TGTGCCAGCAGCCCCCGGGGATTAGCGTCCTACGAGCAGTACTTC.

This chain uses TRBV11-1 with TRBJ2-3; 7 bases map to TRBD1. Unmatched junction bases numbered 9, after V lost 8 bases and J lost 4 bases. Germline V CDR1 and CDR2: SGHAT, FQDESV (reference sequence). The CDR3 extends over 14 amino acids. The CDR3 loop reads CASGEQGMADTQYF. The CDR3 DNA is TGTGCCAGCGGGGAACAGGGGATGGCAGATACGCAGTATTTT.

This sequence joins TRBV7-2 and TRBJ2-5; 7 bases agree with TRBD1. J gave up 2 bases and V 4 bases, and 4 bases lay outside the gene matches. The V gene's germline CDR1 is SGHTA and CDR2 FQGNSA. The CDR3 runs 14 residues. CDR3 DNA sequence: TGTGCCAGCAGCTCCGGGACAGAACAAGAGACCCAGTACTTC. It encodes CASSSGTEQETQYF.

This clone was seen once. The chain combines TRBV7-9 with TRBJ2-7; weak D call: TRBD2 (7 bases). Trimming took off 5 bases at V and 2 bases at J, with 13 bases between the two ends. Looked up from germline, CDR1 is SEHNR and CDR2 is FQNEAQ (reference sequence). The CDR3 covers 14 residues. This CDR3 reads CASSPTGRAYEQYF. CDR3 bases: TGTGCCAGCAGCCCTACAGGGAGGGCCTACGAGCAGTACTTC.

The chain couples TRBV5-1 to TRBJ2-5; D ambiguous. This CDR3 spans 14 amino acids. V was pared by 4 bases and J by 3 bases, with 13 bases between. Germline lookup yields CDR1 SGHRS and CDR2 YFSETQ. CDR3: CASSPLSVKETQYF. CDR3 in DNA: TGCGCCAGCAGCCCTCTATCGGTAAAAGAGACCCAGTACTTC.

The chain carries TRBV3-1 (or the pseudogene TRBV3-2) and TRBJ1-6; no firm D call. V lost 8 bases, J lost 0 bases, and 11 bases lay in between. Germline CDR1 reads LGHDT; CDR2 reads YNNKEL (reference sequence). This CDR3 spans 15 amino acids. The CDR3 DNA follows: TGTGCCAGCCGAGGAGGGTCCTCCTATAATTCACCCCTCCACTTT. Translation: CASRGGSSYNSPLHF.

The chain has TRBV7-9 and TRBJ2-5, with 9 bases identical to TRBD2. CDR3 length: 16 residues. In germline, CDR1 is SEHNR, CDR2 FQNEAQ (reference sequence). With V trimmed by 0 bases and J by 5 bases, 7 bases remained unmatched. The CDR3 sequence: CASSLAETSGRETQYF. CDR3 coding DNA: TGTGCCAGCAGCTTAGCCGAGACTAGCGGTCGGGAGACCCAGTACTTC.

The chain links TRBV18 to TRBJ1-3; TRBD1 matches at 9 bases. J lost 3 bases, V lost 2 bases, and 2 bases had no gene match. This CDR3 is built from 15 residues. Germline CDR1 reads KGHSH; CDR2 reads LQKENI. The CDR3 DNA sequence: TGTGCCAGCTCACCAGGACAGGGGTATGGAAACACCATATATTTT. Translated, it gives CASSPGQGYGNTIYF.

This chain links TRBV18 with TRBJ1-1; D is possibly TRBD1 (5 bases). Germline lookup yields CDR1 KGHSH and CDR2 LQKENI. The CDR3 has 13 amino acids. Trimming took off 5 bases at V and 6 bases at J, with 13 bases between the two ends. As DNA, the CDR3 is TGTGCCAGCTCAACGGGGGTGCGGGCTGAAGCTTTCTTT. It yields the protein CASSTGVRAEAFF.